This TCR beta chain was found in a study of T cell responses to AZD1222 COVID-19 vaccine. Findings and limits, study-wide: Donors were mostly white British, more females; clonal diversity possibly underestimated. When two AZD1222 doses had been given, Spike-specific TCR breadth and depth rose. At baseline, just a handful of AZD1222 recipients tested seropositive.

Sequencing used immunoSEQ multiplex PCR; TCRdb keeps in-frame clones, though not all of them. The table records 150,000 to 200,000 clones, roughly 85% of them present only once. In the case of this clone: Its specificity is not known.

This clonotype originated in an adult who received the AZD1222 COVID-19 vaccine. The specimen was peripheral blood, collected 28 days after the second AZD1222 dose.

The CDR3 region is CASSTKLHYPKESLNWEQYF. The CDR3 DNA is TGTGCCAGCAGCACAAAACTCCATTACCCGAAGGAATCCTTGAATTGGGAGCAGTACTTC. This rearrangement joins TRBV21-1 to TRBJ2-7. TRBV21-1 is classified as a pseudogene. This CDR3 contains 20 residues.